A single TCR beta chain is shown here with its context. Its antigen remains unidentified. The sample comes from a study of glioma-infiltrating T cells. Findings and limits, study-wide: Tissue-blood divergence was below expectation in non-neoplastic patients, above in gliomas.

The CDR3 is made up of 12 amino acids. The germline gives CDR1 MNHNS, CDR2 SASEGT. Trimming left V 5 bases short and J 6 bases short, with 10 bases between. Using RNA template, CDR3s of TCR alpha and beta were amplified with iRepertoire arm-PCR. For one-step reverse transcription and amplification, about 85-400 ng of tissue mRNA or PBMC total RNA was used. TCRdb reprocessed the multiplex PCR reads via MiXCR and lists one record per CDR3 protein. The data show 150,000 or so distinct CDR3 sequences, roughly two fifths seen once. Source material: glioma tissue, nonneoplastic brain tissue, or PBMCs (not recorded which). The chain carries TRBV6-1 and TRBJ1-2; D unresolved. The sequence came from a human donor with low-grade glioma or glioblastoma, undergoing nonglioma brain surgery, or in good health (not recorded which). The CDR3 here is CASSSMMNGYTF. The CDR3 DNA is TGTGCCAGCAGTTCGATGATGAATGGCTACACCTTC.